What follows are 3 T cell receptor beta chains derived from one specimen sequenced in a study of neurological immune-mediated disorders. TCRdb used MiXCR to reprocess the 5' RACE reads, holding one entry per CDR3 protein. The sample records fewer than 20,000 distinct CDR3 sequences, about a quarter being singletons. The sequenced sample was PBMCs. The origin of the receptors is a man aged 50 to 60 with HTLV-1-associated myelopathy (HAM/TSP).

The chain is built from TRBV9 and TRBJ2-3; no clear D. V dropped 3 bases and J dropped 6 bases, with 11 bases sitting between them. Per the germline V gene, CDR1 is SGDLS and CDR2 is YYNGEE. The CDR3 is 13 residues long. The CDR3 loop reads CASSAPVGDTQYF. In DNA, the CDR3 is TGTGCCAGCAGCGCCCCGGTAGGGGATACGCAGTATTTT.

The table lists this clonotype with many counts. The J gene is TRBJ2-3, the V gene TRBV12-3 or TRBV12-4; TRBD2 aligns across 10 bases. J gave up 5 bases and V 5 bases, and 7 bases lay outside the gene matches. CDR3 length equals 15 residues. The CDR3 is CASSREREGGDTQYF. The CDR3 DNA is TGTGCCAGCAGTCGGGAGCGGGAGGGAGGAGATACGCAGTATTTT.

Written as DNA, the CDR3 is TGTGCCAGCAGTCCTGGGACTAGCGGCTCCAATGAGCAGTTCTTC. This codes for CASSPGTSGSNEQFF. The rearrangement links TRBV6-5 to TRBJ2-1; TRBD2 matches 11 bases. Germline V lookup: CDR1 MNHEY, CDR2 SVGAGI. With 5 bases clipped from V and 6 bases from J, the junction kept 6 bases outside the gene matches. The CDR3 is made up of 15 amino acids.